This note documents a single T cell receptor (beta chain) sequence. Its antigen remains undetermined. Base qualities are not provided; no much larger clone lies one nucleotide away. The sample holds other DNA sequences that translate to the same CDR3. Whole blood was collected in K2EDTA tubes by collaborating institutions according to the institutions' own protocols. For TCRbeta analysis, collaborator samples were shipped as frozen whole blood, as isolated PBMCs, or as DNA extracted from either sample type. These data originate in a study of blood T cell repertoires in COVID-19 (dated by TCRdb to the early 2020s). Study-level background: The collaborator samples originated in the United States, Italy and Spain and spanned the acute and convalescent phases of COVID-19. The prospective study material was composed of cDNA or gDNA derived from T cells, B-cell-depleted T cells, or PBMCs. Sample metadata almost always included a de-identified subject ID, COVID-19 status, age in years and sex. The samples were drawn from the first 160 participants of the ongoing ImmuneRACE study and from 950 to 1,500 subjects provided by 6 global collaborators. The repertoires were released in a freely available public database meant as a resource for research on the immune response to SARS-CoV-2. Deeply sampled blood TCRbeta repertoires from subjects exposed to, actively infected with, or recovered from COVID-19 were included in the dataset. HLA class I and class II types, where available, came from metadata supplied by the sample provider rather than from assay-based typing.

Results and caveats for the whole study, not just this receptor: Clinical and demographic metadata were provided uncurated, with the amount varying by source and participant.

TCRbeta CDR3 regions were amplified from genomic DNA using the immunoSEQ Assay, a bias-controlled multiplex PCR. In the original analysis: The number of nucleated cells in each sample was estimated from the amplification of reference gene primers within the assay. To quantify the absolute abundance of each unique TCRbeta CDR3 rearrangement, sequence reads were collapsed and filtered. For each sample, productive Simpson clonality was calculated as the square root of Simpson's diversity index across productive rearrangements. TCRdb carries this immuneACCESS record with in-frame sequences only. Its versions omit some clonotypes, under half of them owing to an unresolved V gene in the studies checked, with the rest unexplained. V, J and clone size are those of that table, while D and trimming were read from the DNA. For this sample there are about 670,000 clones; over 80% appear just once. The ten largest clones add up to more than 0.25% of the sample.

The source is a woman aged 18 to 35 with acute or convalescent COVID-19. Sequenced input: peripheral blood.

The CDR3 protein: CASSTGLAGGDTQYF. In nucleotide form, the sequence is TGTGCCAGCAGCACGGGACTAGCGGGGGGAGATACGCAGTATTTT. In this chain, TRBV9 is recombined with TRBJ2-3; 15 bases in the middle match TRBD2. Taken from the germline V gene, the CDR1 and CDR2 loops are SGDLS and YYNGEE. The junction shows trimming of 4 bases on V and 5 bases on J, and the gene matches do not reach 2 bases of it. The CDR3 numbers 15 residues from cysteine through phenylalanine. Only the CDR3 portion is preserved as DNA: 45 bases, with reading frame beginning at the first base. With the rest looked up from the reference TRBV9 and TRBJ2-3 genes rather than sequenced, the full variable domain is DSGVTQTPKHLITATGQRVTLRCSPRSGDLSVYWYQQSLDQGLQFLIQYYNGEERAKGNILERFSAQQFPDLHSELNLSSLELGDSALYFCASSTGLAGGDTQYFGPGTRLTVL.